The rows below give T cell receptor beta chains drawn from one sample of a study of OX40 agonist ivuxolimab in advanced cancers. Only in-frame clones appear in the TCRdb table, and some are missing; sequencing was by immunoSEQ multiplex PCR. The sample has 55,000 to 70,000 clones; over 75% are singletons. Source: CD4+ or CD8+ T cells sorted from blood, taken in a trial of the OX40 agonist ivuxolimab. These receptors all stem from an adult with an advanced solid tumor such as melanoma, head and neck, liver or kidney cancer. Each CDR3 is given with its conserved first and last residue. The order of the fields is V gene, J gene, D gene, clone size, CDR3 DNA, CDR3 protein. The D gene is left open where the match is weak. Size tells how often a clone was seen (once, few, many) or the class of an expanded clone, and some rows leave it out.

V gene: TRBV5-1
J gene: TRBJ1-5
D gene: TRBD1
clone size: .
CDR3 DNA: TGCGCCAGCAGCGAGATGGGACAGGGAAATCAGCCCCAGCATTTT
CDR3 protein: CASSEMGQGNQPQHF

V gene: TRBV7-9
J gene: TRBJ1-1
D gene: .
clone size: .
CDR3 DNA: TGTGCCAGCAGCCCGAGGGTCCGGGGAGCTTTCTTT
CDR3 protein: CASSPRVRGAFF

V gene: TRBV19
J gene: TRBJ1-1
D gene: .
clone size: .
CDR3 DNA: TGTGCCAGTAGTACTCGAACTACCCCGAACACTGAAGCTTTCTTT
CDR3 protein: CASSTRTTPNTEAFF

V gene: TRBV5-6
J gene: TRBJ2-5
D gene: .
clone size: .
CDR3 DNA: TGTGCCAGCAGCTCCCAGGGAGTAGAGACCCAGTACTTC
CDR3 protein: CASSSQGVETQYF

V gene: TRBV15
J gene: TRBJ2-2
D gene: .
clone size: .
CDR3 DNA: TGTGCCACCCATCAGCCCTCGGGCACCGGGGAGCTGTTTTTT
CDR3 protein: CATHQPSGTGELFF

V gene: TRBV9
J gene: TRBJ1-1
D gene: .
clone size: .
CDR3 DNA: TGTGCCAGCAGCGTACAGTTGGACAGCTTGAACACTGAAGCTTTCTTT
CDR3 protein: CASSVQLDSLNTEAFF

V gene: TRBV19
J gene: TRBJ1-3
D gene: .
clone size: .
CDR3 DNA: TGTGCCAGTAGCTTACGGAGCGGAAACACCATATATTTT
CDR3 protein: CASSLRSGNTIYF

V gene: TRBV4-1
J gene: TRBJ2-2
D gene: .
clone size: once
CDR3 DNA: TGCGCCAGCAGCCCCCGGACCGGGGAGCTGTTTTTT
CDR3 protein: CASSPRTGELFF

V gene: TRBV5-6
J gene: TRBJ2-1
D gene: TRBD1
clone size: .
CDR3 DNA: TGTGCCAGCAGCGGAAGGGACAGGGCTTACAATGAGCAGTTCTTC
CDR3 protein: CASSGRDRAYNEQFF

V gene: TRBV18
J gene: TRBJ1-3
D gene: .
clone size: .
CDR3 DNA: TGTGCCAGCTCACCATCGCGCCCGACGAGCTCTGGAAACACCATATATTTT
CDR3 protein: CASSPSRPTSSGNTIYF

V gene: TRBV7-9
J gene: TRBJ2-5
D gene: TRBD2
clone size: .
CDR3 DNA: TGTGCCAGCAGCTTAGCCGGGACTAGCGGGGCAATCCAAGAGACCCAGTACTTC
CDR3 protein: CASSLAGTSGAIQETQYF

V gene: TRBV18
J gene: TRBJ2-2
D gene: .
clone size: .
CDR3 DNA: TGTGCCAGCTCACCTTCCGGAGGGACAATCGGGGAGCTGTTTTTT
CDR3 protein: CASSPSGGTIGELFF

V gene: TRBV2
J gene: TRBJ2-7
D gene: TRBD1
clone size: .
CDR3 DNA: TGTGCCAGCAGGGACAGGGGGCACCTCGACGAGCAGTACTTC
CDR3 protein: CASRDRGHLDEQYF

V gene: TRBV11-2
J gene: TRBJ2-3
D gene: .
clone size: once
CDR3 DNA: TGTGCCAGCAGCCTCTCAAGGGATACGCAGTATTTT
CDR3 protein: CASSLSRDTQYF

V gene: TRBV5-5
J gene: TRBJ1-3
D gene: .
clone size: few
CDR3 DNA: TGTGCCAGCAGCCGACAGGCGAGCTCTGGAAACACCATATATTTT
CDR3 protein: CASSRQASSGNTIYF

V gene: TRBV5-4
J gene: TRBJ1-2
D gene: .
clone size: .
CDR3 DNA: TGTGCCAGCAGCTTGGATCGGCAGGGAGGTGGCTACACCTTC
CDR3 protein: CASSLDRQGGGYTF

V gene: TRBV14
J gene: TRBJ1-6
D gene: .
clone size: .
CDR3 DNA: TGTGCCAGCAGCCAAGGACACTATAATTCACCCCTCCACTTT
CDR3 protein: CASSQGHYNSPLHF

V gene: TRBV5-8
J gene: TRBJ2-3
D gene: .
clone size: few
CDR3 DNA: TGTGCCAGCAGCTTGGGAACGTTAATCACAGATACGCAGTATTTT
CDR3 protein: CASSLGTLITDTQYF

V gene: TRBV4-1
J gene: TRBJ2-6
D gene: TRBD2
clone size: .
CDR3 DNA: TGCGCCAGCGGTCGGGTCCCGGGGGGCTCTGGGGCCAACGTCCTGACTTTC
CDR3 protein: CASGRVPGGSGANVLTF

V gene: TRBV30
J gene: TRBJ1-1
D gene: .
clone size: .
CDR3 DNA: TGTGCCTGGAGTCTTTACGGACCGTTCCAAACCCGCGGAACTGAAGCTTTCTTT
CDR3 protein: CAWSLYGPFQTRGTEAFF

V gene: TRBV2
J gene: TRBJ2-7
D gene: TRBD1
clone size: few
CDR3 DNA: TGTGCCAGCTGCCGGGACAGCAACTACGAGCAGTACTTC
CDR3 protein: CASCRDSNYEQYF

V gene: TRBV15
J gene: TRBJ1-1
D gene: .
clone size: .
CDR3 DNA: TGTGCCACCAGCACACGGGTCCCTTCTGTGTACACTGAAGCTTTCTTT
CDR3 protein: CATSTRVPSVYTEAFF

V gene: TRBV5-1
J gene: TRBJ2-7
D gene: .
clone size: .
CDR3 DNA: TGCGCCAGCAGCTTGGTTGGGGCGGAGCAGTACTTC
CDR3 protein: CASSLVGAEQYF

V gene: TRBV11-1
J gene: TRBJ2-7
D gene: .
clone size: once
CDR3 DNA: TGTGCCAGCAGCTTAGGACCATCGAGCTCCTACGAGCAGTACTTC
CDR3 protein: CASSLGPSSSYEQYF